This entry features one T cell receptor (beta chain) sequence. Its antigen is currently unknown. The data originate from a study of beta chain features in type 1 diabetes. Study conclusions and caveats: A greater similarity of naive, central memory and Treg TCRB repertoires was seen among patients than among healthy donors. Sequencing used cDNA, and cells with high TCR expression could therefore be over-represented. Moderately but significantly shorter TCRB CDR3s were found in Type 1 diabetes patients in all four CD4+ subsets.

Every bit of the isolated RNA underwent reverse transcription, so sequencing read expressed TCRB transcripts. Profiling relied on immunoSEQ multiplex PCR, and the TCRdb table lists in-frame clones only, not all of them. The repertoire consists of some 150,000 clones, with 10% to 15% occurring once and the leading ten covering roughly 1.4%. V was cut by 2 bases and J by 11 bases, with 23 bases left in between. Per germline, CDR1 SGHRS and CDR2 YFSETQ. This CDR3 region has 16 residues. This TCR was sampled from a man between 18 and 35 years old with type 1 diabetes. The sequencing sample was made of central memory CD4+ T cells from blood. This chain links TRBV5-1 with TRBJ2-1, with D possibly called TRBD1 or TRBD2 (5 bases each). The CDR3 sequence is CASSFDPGTPSRQQFF. In nucleotides, the CDR3 is TGCGCCAGCAGCTTCGACCCCGGGACCCCCTCACGGCAGCAGTTCTTC.